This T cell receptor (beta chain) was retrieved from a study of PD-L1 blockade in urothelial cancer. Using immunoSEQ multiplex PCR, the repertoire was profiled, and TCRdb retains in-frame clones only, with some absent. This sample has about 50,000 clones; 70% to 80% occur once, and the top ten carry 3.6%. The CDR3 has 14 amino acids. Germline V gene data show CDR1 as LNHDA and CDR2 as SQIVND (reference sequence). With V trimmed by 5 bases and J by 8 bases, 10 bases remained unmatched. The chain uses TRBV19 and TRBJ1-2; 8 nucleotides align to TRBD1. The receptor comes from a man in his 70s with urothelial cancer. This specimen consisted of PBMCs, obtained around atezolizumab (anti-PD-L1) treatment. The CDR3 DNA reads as TGTGCCAGTAGTCTCGGACAGGGTTCGGGCGGCTACACCTTC. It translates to CASSLGQGSGGYTF. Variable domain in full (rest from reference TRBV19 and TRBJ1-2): DGGITQSPKYLFRKEGQNVTLSCEQNLNHDAMYWYRQDPGQGLRLIYYSQIVNDFQKGDIAEGYSVSREKKESFPLTVTSAQKNPTAFYLCASSLGQGSGGYTFGSGTRLTVV.